This is a list of T cell receptor beta chains from one sample in a study of beta chain features in type 1 diabetes. Clones were sequenced by immunoSEQ multiplex PCR, and TCRdb holds only the in-frame ones, with some missing. The sample has under 200,000 clones; over 7.5% are singletons. Sequencing was performed on central memory CD4+ T cells from blood. The receptors were gathered from a man between 18 and 35 years old in good health. Each CDR3 is given with its conserved first and last residue. D genes are given only for firm matches. Size is omitted from some rows. Given values are once, few, many or a class for expanded clones.

d_call: NA
j_call: TRBJ2-3
cdr3_length: 14
clone_size: few
v_call: TRBV5-8
cdr3_aa: CASSLLSGTDTQYF
cdr3_nt: TGTGCCAGCAGCTTACTTTCCGGCACAGATACGCAGTATTTT

d_call: NA
j_call: TRBJ1-5
cdr3_length: 15
clone_size: few
v_call: TRBV29-1
cdr3_aa: CSVTSSGNYNQPQHF
cdr3_nt: TGCAGCGTTACAAGCTCAGGGAACTACAATCAGCCCCAGCATTTT

d_call: TRBD1
j_call: TRBJ1-2
cdr3_length: 14
clone_size: NA
v_call: TRBV9
cdr3_aa: CASSALQGVSGYTF
cdr3_nt: TGTGCCAGCAGCGCGTTACAGGGGGTTTCGGGCTACACCTTC

d_call: TRBD1
j_call: TRBJ1-1
cdr3_length: 13
clone_size: many
v_call: TRBV30
cdr3_aa: CAWSVGQGTEAFF
cdr3_nt: TGTGCCTGGAGTGTGGGACAGGGCACTGAAGCTTTCTTT

d_call: TRBD2
j_call: TRBJ2-1
cdr3_length: 15
clone_size: NA
v_call: TRBV27
cdr3_aa: CASRRGGSVGNEQFF
cdr3_nt: TGTGCCAGCAGGAGGGGCGGGAGTGTGGGAAATGAGCAGTTCTTC

d_call: NA
j_call: TRBJ1-5
cdr3_length: 15
clone_size: few
v_call: TRBV9
cdr3_aa: CASSAGNSGHQPQHF
cdr3_nt: TGTGCCAGCAGCGCGGGGAACAGTGGACATCAGCCCCAGCATTTT

d_call: TRBD2
j_call: TRBJ2-7
cdr3_length: 15
clone_size: NA
v_call: TRBV7-3
cdr3_aa: CASSPGLASVAEQYF
cdr3_nt: TGTGCCAGCAGCCCAGGACTAGCCTCGGTGGCCGAGCAGTACTTC

d_call: TRBD1
j_call: TRBJ1-2
cdr3_length: 14
clone_size: NA
v_call: TRBV5-1
cdr3_aa: CASSTPTGDYGYTF
cdr3_nt: TGCGCCAGCAGCACCCCGACAGGGGACTATGGCTACACCTTC

d_call: NA
j_call: TRBJ1-6
cdr3_length: 14
clone_size: NA
v_call: TRBV28
cdr3_aa: CASSFRLGSSPLHF
cdr3_nt: TGTGCCAGCAGTTTTAGGCTTGGGAGTTCACCCCTCCACTTT

d_call: NA
j_call: TRBJ2-6
cdr3_length: 15
clone_size: many
v_call: TRBV13
cdr3_aa: CASSSPSGGANVLTF
cdr3_nt: TGTGCCAGCAGCTCACCCTCGGGTGGGGCCAACGTCCTGACTTTC

d_call: TRBD1
j_call: TRBJ1-1
cdr3_length: 16
clone_size: NA
v_call: TRBV2
cdr3_aa: CASSKGETGQGAEAFF
cdr3_nt: TGTGCCAGCAGTAAGGGGGAAACAGGACAGGGGGCTGAAGCTTTCTTT

d_call: NA
j_call: TRBJ2-5
cdr3_length: 16
clone_size: NA
v_call: TRBV7-2
cdr3_aa: CASSLGGRNYQETQYF
cdr3_nt: TGTGCCAGCAGCTTAGGGGGCAGGAACTACCAAGAGACCCAGTACTTC

d_call: TRBD2
j_call: TRBJ2-3
cdr3_length: 16
clone_size: NA
v_call: TRBV6-1
cdr3_aa: CASSGFSGTHPDTQYF
cdr3_nt: TGTGCCAGCAGTGGTTTTAGCGGGACCCACCCTGATACGCAGTATTTT

d_call: TRBD2
j_call: TRBJ2-3
cdr3_length: 13
clone_size: few
v_call: TRBV5-1
cdr3_aa: CASSLLAGDTQYF
cdr3_nt: TGCGCCAGCAGCTTGCTAGCGGGAGATACGCAGTATTTT

d_call: TRBD1
j_call: TRBJ2-1
cdr3_length: 15
clone_size: few
v_call: TRBV5-8
cdr3_aa: CASTTPGTGDNEQFF
cdr3_nt: TGTGCCAGTACGACGCCCGGGACAGGGGACAATGAGCAGTTCTTC

d_call: NA
j_call: TRBJ1-1
cdr3_length: 13
clone_size: few
v_call: TRBV14
cdr3_aa: CASSQEVQTEAFF
cdr3_nt: TGTGCCAGCAGCCAAGAAGTTCAGACTGAAGCTTTCTTT

d_call: NA
j_call: TRBJ2-3
cdr3_length: 14
clone_size: NA
v_call: TRBV27
cdr3_aa: CASSRNLRGDTQYF
cdr3_nt: TGTGCCAGCAGTCGCAACCTCAGGGGAGATACGCAGTATTTT

d_call: NA
j_call: TRBJ2-5
cdr3_length: 12
clone_size: many
v_call: TRBV10-3
cdr3_aa: CATGRDRETQYF
cdr3_nt: TGTGCCACGGGCCGGGATCGGGAGACCCAGTACTTC

d_call: TRBD1
j_call: TRBJ1-1
cdr3_length: 14
clone_size: NA
v_call: TRBV7-8
cdr3_aa: CASSLATGVTEAFF
cdr3_nt: TGTGCCAGCAGCTTGGCTACAGGGGTCACTGAAGCTTTCTTT

d_call: TRBD1
j_call: TRBJ2-2
cdr3_length: 15
clone_size: NA
v_call: TRBV9
cdr3_aa: CASRGQGSLTGELFF
cdr3_nt: TGTGCCAGCAGGGGACAGGGGTCCCTCACCGGGGAGCTGTTTTTT

d_call: TRBD2
j_call: TRBJ2-1
cdr3_length: 14
clone_size: few
v_call: TRBV7-6
cdr3_aa: CASSSPSGRNEQFF
cdr3_nt: TGTGCCAGCAGTTCGCCAAGCGGGAGGAATGAGCAGTTCTTC

d_call: NA
j_call: TRBJ2-3
cdr3_length: 15
clone_size: NA
v_call: TRBV11-2
cdr3_aa: CASSLTLGVRDTQYF
cdr3_nt: TGTGCCAGCAGCTTAACCTTGGGCGTCAGGGATACGCAGTATTTT

d_call: TRBD1
j_call: TRBJ2-1
cdr3_length: 15
clone_size: NA
v_call: TRBV18
cdr3_aa: CASSIATGSNNEQFF
cdr3_nt: TGTGCCAGCTCAATAGCGACAGGGTCCAACAATGAGCAGTTCTTC

d_call: NA
j_call: TRBJ2-3
cdr3_length: 13
clone_size: many
v_call: TRBV29-1
cdr3_aa: CSGRDLKTDTQYF
cdr3_nt: TGCAGCGGGCGGGACTTAAAGACAGATACGCAGTATTTT

d_call: NA
j_call: TRBJ1-2
cdr3_length: 14
clone_size: few
v_call: TRBV18
cdr3_aa: CASSPSGTGYGYTF
cdr3_nt: TGTGCCAGCTCACCCTCCGGGACTGGCTATGGCTACACCTTC

d_call: NA
j_call: TRBJ2-3
cdr3_length: 15
clone_size: NA
v_call: TRBV25-1
cdr3_aa: CASSEREGHTDTQYF
cdr3_nt: TGTGCCAGCAGTGAACGAGAGGGACACACAGATACGCAGTATTTT

d_call: TRBD1
j_call: TRBJ2-7
cdr3_length: 17
clone_size: NA
v_call: TRBV27
cdr3_aa: CASSLSRTGIVGYEQYF
cdr3_nt: TGTGCCAGCAGTTTATCCCGGACAGGAATCGTGGGCTACGAGCAGTACTTC

d_call: NA
j_call: TRBJ2-4
cdr3_length: 16
clone_size: NA
v_call: TRBV11-2
cdr3_aa: CASSLFSAGAGNIQYF
cdr3_nt: TGTGCCAGCAGCTTATTCAGTGCAGGGGCCGGGAACATTCAGTACTTC

d_call: TRBD1
j_call: TRBJ1-5
cdr3_length: 14
clone_size: few
v_call: TRBV6-5
cdr3_aa: CASSWTGRDQPQHF
cdr3_nt: TGTGCCAGCAGTTGGACAGGGAGGGATCAGCCCCAGCATTTT

d_call: NA
j_call: TRBJ1-1
cdr3_length: 15
clone_size: few
v_call: TRBV7-9
cdr3_aa: CASSLGGRRNTEAFF
cdr3_nt: TGTGCCAGCAGCTTAGGCGGCAGACGGAACACTGAAGCTTTCTTT

d_call: NA
j_call: TRBJ2-1
cdr3_length: 13
clone_size: few
v_call: TRBV19
cdr3_aa: CASSRRGTNEQFF
cdr3_nt: TGTGCCAGTAGTCGCCGGGGGACCAATGAGCAGTTCTTC

d_call: TRBD1
j_call: TRBJ2-7
cdr3_length: 14
clone_size: NA
v_call: TRBV5-1
cdr3_aa: CASSWGQGGYEQYF
cdr3_nt: TGCGCCAGCAGCTGGGGACAGGGTGGATACGAGCAGTACTTC

d_call: NA
j_call: TRBJ1-4
cdr3_length: 15
clone_size: NA
v_call: TRBV28
cdr3_aa: CASSWGGSLNEKLFF
cdr3_nt: TGTGCCAGCAGTTGGGGCGGGAGCCTAAATGAAAAACTGTTTTTT

d_call: TRBD1
j_call: TRBJ1-2
cdr3_length: 17
clone_size: NA
v_call: TRBV19
cdr3_aa: CASTPPGQGSYNYGYTF
cdr3_nt: TGTGCCAGTACTCCCCCGGGACAGGGGTCCTATAACTATGGCTACACCTTC

d_call: TRBD1
j_call: TRBJ1-2
cdr3_length: 18
clone_size: NA
v_call: TRBV6-1
cdr3_aa: CASSELLPPGGSHGGYTF
cdr3_nt: TGTGCCAGCAGTGAGCTGCTCCCTCCAGGGGGCTCTCACGGTGGCTACACCTTC

d_call: TRBD1
j_call: TRBJ1-2
cdr3_length: 14
clone_size: NA
v_call: TRBV7-3
cdr3_aa: CASSSNVGQGGYTF
cdr3_nt: TGTGCCAGCAGCTCCAACGTGGGACAGGGAGGCTACACCTTC

d_call: TRBD1
j_call: TRBJ2-7
cdr3_length: 15
clone_size: NA
v_call: TRBV27
cdr3_aa: CASRGTGAGFYEQYF
cdr3_nt: TGTGCCAGCAGAGGGACAGGGGCCGGTTTCTACGAGCAGTACTTC

d_call: NA
j_call: TRBJ1-5
cdr3_length: 16
clone_size: NA
v_call: TRBV19
cdr3_aa: CASRSLTGYSNQPQHF
cdr3_nt: TGTGCCAGTCGATCTCTGACGGGGTATAGCAATCAGCCCCAGCATTTT

d_call: TRBD2
j_call: TRBJ2-3
cdr3_length: 16
clone_size: NA
v_call: TRBV9
cdr3_aa: CASSVRLAGITDTQYF
cdr3_nt: TGTGCCAGCAGCGTGAGACTAGCGGGAATCACAGATACGCAGTATTTT

d_call: NA
j_call: TRBJ2-3
cdr3_length: 14
clone_size: NA
v_call: TRBV7-3
cdr3_aa: CASSLMPSGDTQYF
cdr3_nt: TGTGCCAGCAGCTTAATGCCCAGCGGGGATACGCAGTATTTT

d_call: NA
j_call: TRBJ2-2
cdr3_length: 16
clone_size: NA
v_call: TRBV9
cdr3_aa: CASSVVDEVGTGELFF
cdr3_nt: TGTGCCAGCAGCGTAGTAGACGAGGTTGGGACCGGGGAGCTGTTTTTT

d_call: NA
j_call: TRBJ1-6
cdr3_length: 13
clone_size: few
v_call: TRBV6-6
cdr3_aa: CASSYRDISPLHF
cdr3_nt: TGTGCCAGCAGTTACCGGGACATTTCACCCCTCCACTTT